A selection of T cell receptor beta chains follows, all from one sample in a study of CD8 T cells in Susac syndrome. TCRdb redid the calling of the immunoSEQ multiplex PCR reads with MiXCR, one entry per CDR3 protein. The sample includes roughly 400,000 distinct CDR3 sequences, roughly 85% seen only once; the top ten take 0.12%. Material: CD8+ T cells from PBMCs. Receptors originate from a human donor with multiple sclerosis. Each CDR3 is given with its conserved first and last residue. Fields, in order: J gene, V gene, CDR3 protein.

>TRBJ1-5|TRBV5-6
CASSLRVRNQPQHF
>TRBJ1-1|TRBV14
CASSQDQGGAKVEAFF
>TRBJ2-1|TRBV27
CASSFSGGVAGEQFF
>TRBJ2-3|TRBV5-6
CASSMKRSSTDTQYF
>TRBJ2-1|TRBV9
CASSVTGLDYNEQFF
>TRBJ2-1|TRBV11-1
CASSVVVGGPYNEQFF
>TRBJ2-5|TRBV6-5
CASSYSRGTGKETQYF
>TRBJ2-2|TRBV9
CASSPSGGPIGELFF
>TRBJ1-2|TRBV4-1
CASSQDPGYGYTF
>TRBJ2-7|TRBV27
CASQDGGGVYEQYF
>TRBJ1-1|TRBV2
CASTESNTEAFF
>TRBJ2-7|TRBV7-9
CASSPVDWGGDEQYF
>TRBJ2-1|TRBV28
CASSLDRVVDEQFF
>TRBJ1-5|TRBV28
CASSGTPTGDQPQHF
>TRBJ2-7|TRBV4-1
CASSQGETVFYEQYF
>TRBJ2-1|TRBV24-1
CATSGTGNSYNEQFF
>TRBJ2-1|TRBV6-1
CASSETLDRKGIEQFF
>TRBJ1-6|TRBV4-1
CASSQPTGRSYNSPLHF
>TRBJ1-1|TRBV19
CASTPSAGDTEAFF
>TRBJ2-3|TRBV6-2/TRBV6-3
CASRDRDSTDTQYF
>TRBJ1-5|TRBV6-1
CASSEGRPFQPQHF
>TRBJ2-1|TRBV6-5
CASSYSRGSSYNEQFF
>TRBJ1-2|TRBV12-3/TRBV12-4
CASSLSRQGPTPTNYGYTF
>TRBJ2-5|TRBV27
CASNPGQAQETQYF
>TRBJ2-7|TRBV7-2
CASSSDRDNAYF
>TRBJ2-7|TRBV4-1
CASSQETYPGTSYEQYF
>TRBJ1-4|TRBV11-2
CASSLEGQTTNEKLFF
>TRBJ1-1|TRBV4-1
CASSQAGMNMNTEAFF
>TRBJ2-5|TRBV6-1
CASRQGLQETQYF
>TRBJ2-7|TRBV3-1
CASSSISSYEQYF
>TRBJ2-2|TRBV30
CAWSVTTGPGELFF
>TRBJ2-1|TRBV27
CASSLSVDNEQFF
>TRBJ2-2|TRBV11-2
CASAAWQAIGRRTGELFF
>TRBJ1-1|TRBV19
CASHTLTNTEAFF
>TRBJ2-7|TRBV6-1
CASSEWESRGAYEQYF
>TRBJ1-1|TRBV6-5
CASSYSAGGNTEAFF
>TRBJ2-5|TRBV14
CASSQEMGLEVRETQYF
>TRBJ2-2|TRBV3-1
CASSHASGGGGELFF
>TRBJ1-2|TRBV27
CASSNTPDSYYGYTF
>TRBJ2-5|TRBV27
CASSFSGTGKETQYF
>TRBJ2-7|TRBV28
CASSLVGPRSGEQYF
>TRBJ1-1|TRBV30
CAWIVGTEAFF
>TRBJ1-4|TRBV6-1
CASSEDEVIGQFNEKLFF
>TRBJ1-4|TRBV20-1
CSALGQGEGKLFF
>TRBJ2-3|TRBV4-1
CASSQVSGRMDTQYF
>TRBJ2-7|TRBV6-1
CASSEADSYEQYF
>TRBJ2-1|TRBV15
CAPPVPTNEQFF
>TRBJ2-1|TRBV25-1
CASSSDWVGLTYNEQFF
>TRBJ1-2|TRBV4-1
CASSQNPTGGYGYTF
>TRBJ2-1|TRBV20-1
CSARPLAESSYNEQFF
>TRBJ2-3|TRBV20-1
CSAEGGDLYTDTQYF
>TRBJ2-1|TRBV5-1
CASRPSGGSSYNEQFF
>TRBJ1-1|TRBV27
CASRRGAINTEAFF
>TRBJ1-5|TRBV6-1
CASSRQGEGNQPQHF
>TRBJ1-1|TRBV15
CATSRGFGETEAFF